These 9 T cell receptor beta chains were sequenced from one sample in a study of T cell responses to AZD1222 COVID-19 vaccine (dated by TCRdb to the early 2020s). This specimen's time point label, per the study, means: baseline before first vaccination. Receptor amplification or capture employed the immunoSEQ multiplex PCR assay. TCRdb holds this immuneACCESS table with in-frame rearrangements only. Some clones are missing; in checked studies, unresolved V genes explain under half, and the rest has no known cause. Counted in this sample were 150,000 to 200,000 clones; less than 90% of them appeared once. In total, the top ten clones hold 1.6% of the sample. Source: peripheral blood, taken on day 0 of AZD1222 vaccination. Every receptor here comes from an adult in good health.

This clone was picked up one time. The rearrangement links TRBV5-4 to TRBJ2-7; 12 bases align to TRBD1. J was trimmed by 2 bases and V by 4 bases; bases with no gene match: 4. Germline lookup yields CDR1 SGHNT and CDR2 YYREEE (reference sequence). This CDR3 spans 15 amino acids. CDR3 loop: CASSPGQGAAYEQYF. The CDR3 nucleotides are TGTGCCAGCAGCCCGGGACAGGGGGCTGCCTACGAGCAGTACTTC. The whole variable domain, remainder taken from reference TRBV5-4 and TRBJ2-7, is ETGVTQSPTHLIKTRGQQVTLRCSSQSGHNTVSWYQQALGQGPQFIFQYYREEENGRGNFPPRFSGLQFPNYSSELNVNALELDDSALYLCASSPGQGAAYEQYFGPGTRLTVT.

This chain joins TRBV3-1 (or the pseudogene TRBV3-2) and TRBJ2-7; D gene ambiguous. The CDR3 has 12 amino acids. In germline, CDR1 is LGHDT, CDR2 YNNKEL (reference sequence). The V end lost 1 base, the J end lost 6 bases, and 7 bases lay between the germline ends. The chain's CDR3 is CASSQGNGEQYF. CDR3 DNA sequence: TGTGCCAGCAGCCAAGGTAACGGCGAGCAGTACTTC.

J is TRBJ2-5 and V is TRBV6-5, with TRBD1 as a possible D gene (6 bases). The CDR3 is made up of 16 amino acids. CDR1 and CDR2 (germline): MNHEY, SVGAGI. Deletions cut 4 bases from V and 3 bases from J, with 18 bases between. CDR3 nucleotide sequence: TGTGCCAGCAGTTTATCCCGGACAGTGTATAAAGAGACCCAGTACTTC. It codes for CASSLSRTVYKETQYF.

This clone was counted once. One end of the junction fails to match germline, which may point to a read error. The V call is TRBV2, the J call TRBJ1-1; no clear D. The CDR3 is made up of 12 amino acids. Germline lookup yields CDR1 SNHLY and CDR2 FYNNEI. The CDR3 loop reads CASSEERDSAFF. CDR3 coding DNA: TGTGCCAGCAGCGAAGAACGAGACTCAGCTTTCTTT.

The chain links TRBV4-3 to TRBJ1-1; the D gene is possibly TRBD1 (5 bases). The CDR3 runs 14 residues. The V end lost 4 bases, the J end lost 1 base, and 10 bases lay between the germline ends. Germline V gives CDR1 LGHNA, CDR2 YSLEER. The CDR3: CASSLGLGNTEAFF. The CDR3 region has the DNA TGCGCCAGCAGCCTGGGACTGGGGAACACTGAAGCTTTCTTT.

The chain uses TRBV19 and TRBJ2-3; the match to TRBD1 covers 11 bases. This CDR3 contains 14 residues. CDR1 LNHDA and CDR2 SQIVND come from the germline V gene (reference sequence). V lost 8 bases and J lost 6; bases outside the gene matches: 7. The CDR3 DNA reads TGTGCCAGTCGCCGGGACAGGGGGTCCGATACGCAGTATTTT. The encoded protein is CASRRDRGSDTQYF.

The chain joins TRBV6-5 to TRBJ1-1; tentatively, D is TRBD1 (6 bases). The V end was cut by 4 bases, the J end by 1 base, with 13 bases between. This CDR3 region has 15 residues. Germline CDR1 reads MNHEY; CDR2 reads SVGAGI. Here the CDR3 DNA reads TGTGCCAGCAGTTCACCGGGACACCAGAACACTGAAGCTTTCTTT. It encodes CASSSPGHQNTEAFF.

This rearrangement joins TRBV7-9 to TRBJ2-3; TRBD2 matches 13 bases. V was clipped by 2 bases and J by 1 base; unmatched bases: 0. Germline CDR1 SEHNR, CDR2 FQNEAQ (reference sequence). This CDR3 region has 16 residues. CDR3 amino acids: CASSLTSGGGTDTQYF. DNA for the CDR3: TGTGCCAGCAGCTTAACTAGCGGGGGGGGCACAGATACGCAGTATTTT.

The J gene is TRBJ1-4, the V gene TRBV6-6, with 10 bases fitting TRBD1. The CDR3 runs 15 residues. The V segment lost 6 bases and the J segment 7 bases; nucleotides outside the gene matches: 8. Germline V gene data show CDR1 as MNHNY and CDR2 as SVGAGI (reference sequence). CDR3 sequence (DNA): TGTGCCAGCAGCAGAGGACAGGGGGGAGCTGAAAAACTGTTTTTT. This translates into CASSRGQGGAEKLFF.